The source of this T cell receptor beta chain is a study of HIV-infected patients and healthy controls. Whole blood was used without fractionation, so all unsorted peripheral T cells were included. Four of the ten uninfected healthy control donors were sampled twice, about twelve weeks apart. RNA came from more than 2 ml of peripheral blood. Findings of the study overall: In HIV-infected patients, the apparent post-therapy Gini index recovery did not replicate in size-matched data.

The germline V gene encodes CDR1 SGHTA and CDR2 FQGNSA. Trimming cost V 5 bases and J 0 bases, with 20 bases left between them. The CDR3 runs to 18 residues. cDNA was made from about 500 ng RNA using alpha and beta constant primers. Separate chain-specific third strand synthesis with multiplexing indices produced the alpha and beta libraries. Two random hexamers, added before amplification and joined, formed each molecule's 12-nucleotide barcode. From the 5' RACE reads, TCRdb called clonotypes with MiXCR, one entry per CDR3 protein. This table holds some 15,000 distinct CDR3 sequences, 7% found once. Judged by abundance, this clonotype is medium-sized. Its cognate antigen is unknown.

The sequence derives from an adult in good health. Source material: blood. The gene calls are TRBV7-2 and TRBJ1-5; no reliable D call. CDR3 DNA: TGTGCCAGCAGCCTTAGGCCTCAGGCCCTCTATAGCAATCAGCCCCAGCATTTT. Translating gives CASSLRPQALYSNQPQHF.